Presented here are 22 T cell receptor beta chains from one specimen sequenced in a study of radiation and T cells in renal cell carcinoma. Profiling relied on immunoSEQ multiplex PCR, and the TCRdb table lists in-frame clones only, not all of them. The sample carries some 150,000 clones, 87% recorded once. Documented time point: blood 2 weeks post-SBRT. Regarding treatment: 15 Gy SBRT to primary tumor, nephrectomy 4 weeks later. The sequences come from blood, collected from a patient whose treatment included radiotherapy and nephrectomy. The receptors come from a woman in her forties or fifties with renal cell carcinoma.

The V call is TRBV29-1, the J call TRBJ2-7; TRBD2 agrees at 8 bases. This CDR3 has 15 amino acids. Germline V CDR1 and CDR2: SQVTM, ANQGSEA. J gave up 7 bases and V 0 bases, and 11 bases lay outside the gene matches. CDR3 nucleotide sequence: TGCAGCGTTGAAGATACGACGGGAGGGGAAGGGGAGCAGTACTTC. Translating gives CSVEDTTGGEGEQYF.

The chain joins TRBV9 to TRBJ2-2; TRBD2 might be the D (5 bases). Between the trimmed V and J ends, which lost 2 bases and 2 bases, there was a span of 13 bases. Germline CDR1 SGDLS, CDR2 YYNGEE. CDR3 length: 16 amino acids. The chain's CDR3 is CASSVDPGLNTGELFF. DNA for the CDR3: TGTGCCAGCAGCGTGGATCCGGGATTAAACACCGGGGAGCTGTTTTTT.

The J gene is TRBJ2-5, the V gene TRBV30, with D possibly TRBD2 on 6 matching bases. V gave up 2 bases and J gave up 5 bases, with 21 bases separating them. There are 16 residues in the CDR3. CDR1 and CDR2 (germline): GTSNPN, SVGIG (reference sequence). In nucleotides, the CDR3 is TGTGCCTGGAGTACCGAAGGGGCTAGCGTTGGGGAGACCCAGTACTTC. It codes for CAWSTEGASVGETQYF.

This chain joins TRBV6-5 and TRBJ1-2; TRBD1 might be the D (5 bases). Trimming took off 6 bases at V and 4 bases at J, with 9 bases between the two ends. In germline, CDR1 is MNHEY, CDR2 SVGAGI. This CDR3 contains 12 residues. The DNA for the CDR3 is TGTGCCAGCAGACGGGGGACCTATGGCTACACCTTC. This encodes CASRRGTYGYTF.

The rearrangement uses TRBV13 and TRBJ2-6, with TRBD1 matching over 11 bases. In germline, CDR1 is PRHDT, CDR2 FYEKMQ (reference sequence). V lost 4 bases, J lost 0 bases, and 5 bases stayed unmatched. The CDR3 runs to 18 residues. The CDR3 region is CASSSQGTGGSGANVLTF. CDR3 DNA: TGTGCCAGCAGCTCCCAGGGGACAGGGGGCTCTGGGGCCAACGTCCTGACTTTC. The full variable domain, in which reference TRBV13 and TRBJ2-6 provide the parts outside the CDR3, is AAGVIQSPRHLIKEKRETATLKCYPIPRHDTVYWYQQGPGQDPQFLISFYEKMQSDKGSIPDRFSAQQFSDYHSELNMSSLELGDSALYFCASSSQGTGGSGANVLTFGAGSRLTVL.

The CDR3 loop reads CASSLDWRRELFF. The DNA for the CDR3 is TGTGCCAGCAGCTTAGACTGGAGACGGGAGCTGTTTTTT. The chain combines TRBV5-5 with TRBJ2-2, with D hard to call. Germline V gene sequence: CDR1 SGHKS, CDR2 YYEKEE (reference sequence). V lost 2 bases and J lost 9, with 11 bases in between. This CDR3 comprises 13 residues.

The rearrangement links TRBV9 to TRBJ1-1; D unresolved. The CDR3 extends over 14 amino acids. Trimming shortened V by 4 bases and J by 1 base, and 11 bases separated the two germline ends. Germline values: CDR1 SGDLS, CDR2 YYNGEE. CDR3 sequence: CASSLLNGNTEAFF. In nucleotides, the CDR3 is TGTGCCAGCAGCCTCCTTAACGGGAACACTGAAGCTTTCTTT.

V usage is TRBV5-4 and J usage is TRBJ1-1; 7 bases map to TRBD1. Germline V gene data show CDR1 as SGHNT and CDR2 as YYREEE (reference sequence). The CDR3 has 15 amino acids. After removal of 6 bases from V and 6 bases from J, the junction contained 14 bases not matched to a gene. The CDR3 loop is CASTWGFTGDPEAFF. DNA for the CDR3: TGTGCCAGCACCTGGGGTTTCACAGGGGACCCTGAAGCTTTCTTT. Using reference TRBV5-4 and TRBJ1-1 for the parts outside the CDR3, the full variable domain is ETGVTQSPTHLIKTRGQQVTLRCSSQSGHNTVSWYQQALGQGPQFIFQYYREEENGRGNFPPRFSGLQFPNYSSELNVNALELDDSALYLCASTWGFTGDPEAFFGQGTRLTVV.

The chain recombines TRBV7-2 with TRBJ1-5; D gene uncertain. CDR3 size: 13 residues. Deletions cut 2 bases from V and 4 bases from J, with 6 bases between. Germline V gene sequence: CDR1 SGHTA, CDR2 FQGNSA. In DNA form, the CDR3 reads TGTGCCAGCAGCTTATCCTATAATCAGCCCCAGCATTTT. Amino acids: CASSLSYNQPQHF.

The V call is TRBV5-1, the J call TRBJ2-5, with D unclear. Germline V lookup: CDR1 SGHRS, CDR2 YFSETQ. The CDR3 is 14 amino acids. V was cut by 1 base and J by 2 bases, with 9 bases left in between. This CDR3 reads CASSLMGRQETQYF. The CDR3 nucleotides are TGCGCCAGCAGCTTGATGGGCAGGCAAGAGACCCAGTACTTC.

V is TRBV7-8 and J is TRBJ1-4; D is ambiguous. V was trimmed by 4 bases and J by 5 bases, leaving 14 bases between them. The CDR3 spans 15 residues. Germline V gene sequence: CDR1 SGHVS, CDR2 FQNEAQ. The chain's CDR3 is CASSSLRGLNEKLFF. CDR3 nucleotides: TGTGCCAGCAGCTCCCTCAGAGGATTAAATGAAAAACTGTTTTTT. Complete variable domain (other parts from reference TRBV7-8 and TRBJ1-4): GAGVSQSPRYKVAKRGQDVALRCDPISGHVSLFWYQQALGQGPEFLTYFQNEAQLDKSGLPSDRFFAERPEGSVSTLKIQRTQQEDSAVYLCASSSLRGLNEKLFFGSGTQLSVL.

The CDR3 bases are TGTGCCAGCTCCCAAGCGGAGGGGTTGAACACCGGGGAGCTGTTTTTT. It encodes CASSQAEGLNTGELFF. This rearrangement joins TRBV18 to TRBJ2-2; D may be TRBD2 (6 bases). The V end lost 6 bases, the J end lost 1 base, and 15 bases lay between the germline ends. This CDR3 has 16 amino acids. Per germline, CDR1 KGHSH and CDR2 LQKENI.

The gene calls are TRBV9 and TRBJ2-7; D may be TRBD1 (5 bases). With 2 bases removed from V and 1 base from J, the gap between germline ends came to 13 bases. The CDR3 consists of 15 residues. Germline V gives CDR1 SGDLS, CDR2 YYNGEE. DNA of the CDR3: TGTGCCAGCAGCGTTGGACAAGGGGTATCCTACGAGCAGTACTTC. Residues: CASSVGQGVSYEQYF.

The chain combines TRBV4-3 with TRBJ2-7, with 11 bases aligning to TRBD1. The CDR3 consists of 14 residues. Germline-derived CDR1 and CDR2 are LGHNA and YSLEER. With 5 bases clipped from V and 7 bases from J, the junction kept 7 bases outside the gene matches. CDR3 protein: CASSTGQGVREQYF. The CDR3 nucleotides read TGCGCCAGCAGCACGGGACAGGGGGTGAGGGAGCAGTACTTC.

This clone was detected only once. The CDR3 here is CSVGPNGGPSYEQYF. CDR3 DNA sequence: TGCAGCGTTGGACCGAATGGGGGGCCGTCCTACGAGCAGTACTTC. The chain carries TRBV29-1 and TRBJ2-7, with D perhaps being TRBD1 or TRBD2 (6 bases each). The CDR3 extends over 15 amino acids. V dropped 4 bases and J dropped 1 base, with 17 bases sitting between them. Germline CDR1 is SQVTM and CDR2 is ANQGSEA.

This clone was recorded once. At one end the junction does not follow the germline gene, possibly because of a read error. The J gene is TRBJ1-2, the V gene TRBV4-1; D not resolved. The CDR3 sequence is 14 residues long. The V gene's germline CDR1 is MGHRA and CDR2 YSYEKL. The CDR3 bases are TGCGCCAGCAGTCAAGAACCGGGAAACTATGGCTACACCTTC. The encoded protein is CASSQEPGNYGYTF.

This chain connects TRBV4-1 to TRBJ2-5; 9 nucleotides line up with TRBD2. J gave up 0 bases and V 2 bases, and 7 bases lay outside the gene matches. The length of the CDR3 is 17 residues. Germline CDR1 MGHRA, CDR2 YSYEKL. CDR3 region: CASSQIQRGANQETQYF. The CDR3 DNA sequence: TGCGCCAGCAGCCAAATTCAGCGGGGGGCCAACCAAGAGACCCAGTACTTC.

The chain has TRBV6-5 and TRBJ1-2; no firm D call. V lost 5 bases and J lost 4, with 11 bases in between. This CDR3 spans 13 amino acids. Per germline, CDR1 MNHEY and CDR2 SVGAGI. This chain's CDR3 is CASSPNTFYGYTF. The CDR3 region has the DNA TGTGCCAGCAGTCCCAACACATTCTATGGCTACACCTTC.

This rearrangement joins TRBV5-1 to TRBJ2-7, with 8 bases lining up with TRBD1. The junction had 5 bases not matched to a gene; V was cut back by 1 base and J by 5 bases. The length of the CDR3 is 14 residues. In germline, CDR1 is SGHRS, CDR2 YFSETQ. CDR3 sequence reads: CASSLRQGRNEQYF. The CDR3 DNA sequence: TGCGCCAGCAGCTTGAGACAGGGGAGAAACGAGCAGTACTTC. Combining the CDR3 with reference TRBV5-1 and TRBJ2-7 gives the whole variable domain KAGVTQTPRYLIKTRGQQVTLSCSPISGHRSVSWYQQTPGQGLQFLFEYFSETQRNKGNFPGRFSGRQFSNSRSEMNVSTLELGDSALYLCASSLRQGRNEQYFGPGTRLTVT.

This chain links TRBV29-1 with TRBJ1-3; TRBD1 matches 9 bases. Germline CDR1 SQVTM, CDR2 ANQGSEA. With 6 bases clipped from V and 2 bases from J, the junction kept 8 bases outside the gene matches. There are 15 residues in the CDR3. DNA of the CDR3: TGCAGCGTCCGTAAACAGGGGGCGGCTGGAAACACCATATATTTT. Its protein is CSVRKQGAAGNTIYF.

The chain links TRBV10-3 to TRBJ2-7, with TRBD1 matching 7 bases. Germline V gives CDR1 ENHRY, CDR2 SYGVKD. This CDR3 region has 17 residues. Losses at the gene ends were 0 bases for V and 2 bases for J; bases not matched to a gene: 10. The CDR3 reads CAISESPVRGLTYEQYF. The CDR3, as DNA: TGTGCCATCAGTGAGTCTCCGGTCAGGGGGTTAACCTACGAGCAGTACTTC.

This clone was seen just once. The chain employs TRBV2 and TRBJ2-1; tentatively, D is TRBD2 (5 bases). This CDR3 spans 13 amino acids. Deletions cut 7 bases from V and 4 bases from J, with 11 bases between. Germline V gives CDR1 SNHLY, CDR2 FYNNEI. Here the CDR3 reads CASNLGVYNEQFF. CDR3 sequence (DNA): TGTGCCAGCAACCTCGGGGTTTACAATGAGCAGTTCTTC.